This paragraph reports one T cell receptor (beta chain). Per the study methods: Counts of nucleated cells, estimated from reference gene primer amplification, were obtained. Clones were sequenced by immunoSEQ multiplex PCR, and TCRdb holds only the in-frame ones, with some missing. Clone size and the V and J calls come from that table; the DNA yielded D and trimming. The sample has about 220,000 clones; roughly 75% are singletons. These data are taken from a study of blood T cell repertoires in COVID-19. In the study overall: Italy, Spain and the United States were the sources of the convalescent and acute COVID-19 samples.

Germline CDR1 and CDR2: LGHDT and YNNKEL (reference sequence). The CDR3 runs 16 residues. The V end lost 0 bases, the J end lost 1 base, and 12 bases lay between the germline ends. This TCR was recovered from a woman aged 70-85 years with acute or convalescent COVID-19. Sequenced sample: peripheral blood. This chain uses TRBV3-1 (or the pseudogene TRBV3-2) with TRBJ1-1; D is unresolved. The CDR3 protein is CASSQDPPSRNTEAFF. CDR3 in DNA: TGTGCCAGCAGCCAAGATCCCCCGTCTCGGAACACTGAAGCTTTCTTT.